Detailed here is one TCR beta chain. The antigen remains unidentified. These data belong to a study of cytomegalovirus exposure and HLA in healthy donors. Study-level results: As a later analysis revealed, most CMV-associated TCR beta chains appeared HLA-restricted.

With 60 Vbeta and 13 Jbeta primers, the PCR was carried out. Clones were read by immunoSEQ multiplex PCR, and TCRdb kept only the in-frame ones, dropping some. The table has about 140,000 clones, about 77% seen once. The V segment lost 3 bases and the J segment 1 base; nucleotides outside the gene matches: 6. The germline gives CDR1 SQVTM, CDR2 ANQGSEA. The CDR3 is made up of 14 amino acids. The chain has TRBV29-1 and TRBJ2-7; 7 bases are a match to TRBD1. This TCR came from a female donor in good health and CMV-seronegative. The sample consisted of PBMCs. In DNA form, the CDR3 reads TGCAGCGTTGATGCTCAGGGGGAATCCTACGAGCAGTACTTC. It specifies CSVDAQGESYEQYF.